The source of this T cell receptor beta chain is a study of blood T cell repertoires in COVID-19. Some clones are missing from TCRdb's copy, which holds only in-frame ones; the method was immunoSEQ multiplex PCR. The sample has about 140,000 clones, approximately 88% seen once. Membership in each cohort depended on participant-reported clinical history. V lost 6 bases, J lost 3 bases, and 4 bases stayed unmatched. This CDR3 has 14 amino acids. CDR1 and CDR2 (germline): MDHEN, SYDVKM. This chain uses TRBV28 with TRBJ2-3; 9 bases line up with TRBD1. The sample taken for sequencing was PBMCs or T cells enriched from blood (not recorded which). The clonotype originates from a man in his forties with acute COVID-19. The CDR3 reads CASRETGGTDTQYF. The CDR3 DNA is TGTGCCAGCAGGGAGACAGGGGGTACAGATACGCAGTATTTT. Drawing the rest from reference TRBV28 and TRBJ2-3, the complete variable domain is DVKVTQSSRYLVKRTGEKVFLECVQDMDHENMFWYRQDPGLGLRLIYFSYDVKMKEKGDIPEGYSVSREKKERFSLILESASTNQTSMYLCASRETGGTDTQYFGPGTRLTVL.